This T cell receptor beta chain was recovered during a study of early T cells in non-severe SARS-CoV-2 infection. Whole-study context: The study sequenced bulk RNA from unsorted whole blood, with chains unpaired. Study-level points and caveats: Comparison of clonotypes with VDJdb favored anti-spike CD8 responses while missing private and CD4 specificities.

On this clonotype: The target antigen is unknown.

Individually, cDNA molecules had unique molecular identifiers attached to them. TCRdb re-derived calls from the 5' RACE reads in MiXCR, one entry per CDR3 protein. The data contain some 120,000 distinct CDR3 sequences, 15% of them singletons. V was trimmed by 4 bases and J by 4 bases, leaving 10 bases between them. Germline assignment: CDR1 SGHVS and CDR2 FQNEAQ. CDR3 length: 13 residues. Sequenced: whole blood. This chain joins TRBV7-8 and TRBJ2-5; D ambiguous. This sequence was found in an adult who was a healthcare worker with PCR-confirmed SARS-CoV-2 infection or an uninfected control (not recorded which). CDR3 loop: CASSSVGLETQYF. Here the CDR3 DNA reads TGTGCCAGCAGCTCGGTCGGTTTAGAGACCCAGTACTTC.